These 25 T cell receptor beta chains originate from one sample sequenced in a study of blood T cell repertoires in COVID-19. Repertoires were generated with immunoSEQ multiplex PCR, while TCRdb's copy carries only in-frame clones and drops some. The table includes roughly 230,000 clones, roughly 84% detected once. The sequenced sample consisted of peripheral blood. The source of these receptors is a middle-aged man with acute or convalescent COVID-19.

The gene calls are TRBV10-2 and TRBJ1-6, with D unclear. Germline-derived CDR1 and CDR2 are WSHSY and SAAADI. With 0 bases removed from V and 3 bases from J, the gap between germline ends came to 6 bases. The CDR3 consists of 15 residues. The chain's CDR3 is CASSESEGYNSPLHF. DNA for the CDR3: TGCGCCAGCAGTGAGTCGGAGGGCTATAATTCACCCCTCCACTTT.

In its sample, this clone was seen once. The J gene is TRBJ1-2, the V gene TRBV6-1; the D is unclear. Germline values: CDR1 MNHNS, CDR2 SASEGT. CDR3 size: 13 residues. The V gene lost 2 bases and the J gene lost 4 bases, with 8 bases spanning the gap. In DNA, the CDR3 is TGTGCCAGCAGTGAACCGGGTTTCTATGGCTACACCTTC. Its translation: CASSEPGFYGYTF.

The chain joins TRBV2 to TRBJ2-3, with 10 nucleotides matching TRBD2. J gave up 0 bases and V 2 bases, and 2 bases lay outside the gene matches. CDR1 is SNHLY, CDR2 FYNNEI, per germline. There are 16 residues in the CDR3. In DNA, the CDR3 is TGTGCCAGCAGTGAACAAGCGGGGGGGAGCACAGATACGCAGTATTTT. Amino acids: CASSEQAGGSTDTQYF. The entire variable domain, with the rest obtained from reference TRBV2 and TRBJ2-3, is as follows: EPEVTQTPSHQVTQMGQEVILRCVPISNHLYFYWYRQILGQKVEFLVSFYNNEISEKSEIFDDQFSVERPDGSNFTLKIRSTKLEDSAMYFCASSEQAGGSTDTQYFGPGTRLTVL.

The V and J genes are TRBV9 and TRBJ1-2; D not certain. This CDR3 contains 14 residues. Germline V gives CDR1 SGDLS, CDR2 YYNGEE. V lost 0 bases and J 4 bases, leaving 10 bases between the germline ends. CDR3 protein: CASSVDGHSYGYTF. In DNA form, the CDR3 reads TGTGCCAGCAGCGTAGATGGGCACAGCTATGGCTACACCTTC.

The chain links TRBV2 to TRBJ1-3; 8 nucleotides agree with TRBD1. This CDR3 is built from 17 residues. V gave up 4 bases and J gave up 2 bases; unmatched junction bases: 10. Looked up from germline, CDR1 is SNHLY and CDR2 is FYNNEI. CDR3 nucleotide sequence: TGTGCCAGCAGTGTCACAGGGGGTGGTAGGACTGGAAACACCATATATTTT. Translated, it gives CASSVTGGGRTGNTIYF.

The chain recombines TRBV11-2 with TRBJ1-1; the D gene is possibly TRBD1 (5 bases). V lost 5 bases and J lost 4, with 14 bases in between. The CDR3 length is 14 residues. Germline V gene sequence: CDR1 SGHAT, CDR2 FQNNGV. The CDR3, as DNA: TGTGCCAGCAGCCCACGGGGGAGAGGCACTGAAGCTTTCTTT. This translates into CASSPRGRGTEAFF.

This chain joins TRBV6-1 and TRBJ1-2, with TRBD1 as a possible D gene (6 bases). CDR3 length equals 15 residues. V was clipped by 3 bases and J by 3 bases, with 14 bases between them. Germline V gives CDR1 MNHNS, CDR2 SASEGT. CDR3 region: CASSEVGGDHYGYTF. The CDR3 nucleotides read TGTGCCAGCAGTGAGGTAGGGGGGGACCACTATGGCTACACCTTC.

The chain joins TRBV27 to TRBJ2-3, with a weak D call TRBD2 (6 bases). Germline lookup yields CDR1 MNHEY and CDR2 SMNVEV (reference sequence). Trimming stripped 6 bases from V and 0 bases from J, with 19 bases between. The CDR3 spans 17 residues. This CDR3 reads CASSLKTSSLSTDTQYF. In DNA form, the CDR3 reads TGTGCCAGCAGCTTGAAAACTAGCTCGCTAAGCACAGATACGCAGTATTTT.

This clone was picked up a small number of times. The chain couples TRBV30 to TRBJ2-3; 8 nucleotides line up with TRBD1. The germline gives CDR1 GTSNPN, CDR2 SVGIG (reference sequence). J lost 4 bases, V lost 1 base, and 4 bases had no gene match. This CDR3 comprises 14 residues. The CDR3 DNA reads TGTGCCTGGAGTGCAGGGGGCGTCGCAGATACGCAGTATTTT. Protein product: CAWSAGGVADTQYF.

This clone occurred once. The chain employs TRBV29-1 and TRBJ1-4; 7 bases match TRBD1. The V segment lost 4 bases and the J segment 11 bases; nucleotides outside the gene matches: 13. The CDR3 is made up of 14 amino acids. The germline CDR1 and CDR2 sequences are SQVTM and ANQGSEA. The CDR3 sequence is CSVAQGNLGMKLFF. The CDR3, as DNA: TGCAGCGTTGCACAGGGGAACCTTGGTATGAAACTGTTTTTT. The full variable domain, with the rest looked up from reference TRBV29-1 and TRBJ1-4, is SAVISQKPSRDICQRGTSLTIQCQVDSQVTMMFWYRQQPGQSLTLIATANQGSEATYESGFVIDKFPISRPNLTFSTLTVSNMSPEDSSIYLCSVAQGNLGMKLFFGSGTQLSVL.

The rearrangement uses TRBV30 and TRBJ1-6; TRBD1 agrees at 10 bases. In germline, CDR1 is GTSNPN, CDR2 SVGIG (reference sequence). The junction had 6 bases not matched to a gene; V was cut back by 4 bases and J by 9 bases. The CDR3 is made up of 14 amino acids. CDR3 DNA sequence: TGTGCCTGGATGCGACAGGGGGCATCTTCACCCCTCCACTTT. Amino acids: CAWMRQGASSPLHF. The full variable domain, in which reference TRBV30 and TRBJ1-6 provide the parts outside the CDR3, is SQTIHQWPATLVQPVGSPLSLECTVEGTSNPNLYWYRQAAGRGLQLLFYSVGIGQISSEVPQNLSASRPQDRQFILSSKKLLLSDSGFYLCAWMRQGASSPLHFGNGTRLTVT.

This clone was seen only a few times. The V call is TRBV7-3, the J call TRBJ2-1; D gene uncertain. The CDR3 runs 14 residues. With 2 bases removed from V and 7 bases from J, the gap between germline ends came to 12 bases. Germline assignment: CDR1 SGHTA and CDR2 FQGTGA. CDR3 DNA: TGTGCCAGCAGCTTAGGCCGAACCGGGAATGAGCAGTTCTTC. Its protein product is CASSLGRTGNEQFF.

This chain uses TRBV30 with TRBJ1-5; 7 nucleotides line up with TRBD1. The germline V gene encodes CDR1 GTSNPN and CDR2 SVGIG (reference sequence). This CDR3 comprises 14 residues. Trimming cost V 3 bases and J 3 bases; bases outside gene matches: 5. In DNA, the CDR3 is TGTGCCTGGAGCCAAGGACAGGCCAATCAGCCCCAGCATTTT. It encodes CAWSQGQANQPQHF. Supplemented by reference TRBV30 and TRBJ1-5, the full variable domain reads SQTIHQWPATLVQPVGSPLSLECTVEGTSNPNLYWYRQAAGRGLQLLFYSVGIGQISSEVPQNLSASRPQDRQFILSSKKLLLSDSGFYLCAWSQGQANQPQHFGDGTRLSIL.

The chain combines TRBV7-6 with TRBJ2-2; D perhaps matches TRBD1 (5 bases). V lost 5 bases and J 5 bases, leaving 15 bases between the germline ends. The CDR3 is 15 amino acids. CDR1 SGHVS and CDR2 FNYEAQ come from the germline V gene. CDR3 sequence: CASSNRQGLTGELFF. In DNA form, the CDR3 reads TGTGCCAGCAGCAACAGGCAGGGCTTAACCGGGGAGCTGTTTTTT.

The chain combines TRBV28 with TRBJ1-5, with 7 bases identical to TRBD1. V was pared by 5 bases and J by 5 bases, with 9 bases of the junction left unmatched. The germline V gene has CDR1 MDHEN and CDR2 SYDVKM. This CDR3 region has 15 residues. The CDR3 is CASSRGRGLDQPQHF. DNA for the CDR3: TGTGCCAGCAGTCGGGGTAGGGGGCTCGATCAGCCCCAGCATTTT. Using reference TRBV28 and TRBJ1-5 for the parts outside the CDR3, the full variable domain is DVKVTQSSRYLVKRTGEKVFLECVQDMDHENMFWYRQDPGLGLRLIYFSYDVKMKEKGDIPEGYSVSREKKERFSLILESASTNQTSMYLCASSRGRGLDQPQHFGDGTRLSIL.

This chain connects TRBV4-3 to TRBJ1-1; TRBD1 aligns across 8 bases. V shed 3 bases, J shed 3 bases, and the junction held 3 bases outside the gene matches. This CDR3 has 14 amino acids. CDR1 and CDR2 (germline): LGHNA, YSLEER. This CDR3 reads CASSQRQGYTEAFF. CDR3 DNA: TGCGCCAGCAGCCAGAGACAGGGGTACACTGAAGCTTTCTTT.

This chain joins TRBV3-1 (or the pseudogene TRBV3-2) and TRBJ1-3; D uncertain. Deletions cut 0 bases from V and 1 base from J, with 7 bases between. CDR3 length: 15 amino acids. CDR1 and CDR2 from the germline V gene are LGHDT and YNNKEL (reference sequence). CDR3 amino acids: CASSQDAESGNTIYF. The CDR3 bases are TGTGCCAGCAGCCAAGATGCGGAGTCTGGAAACACCATATATTTT.

J is TRBJ1-3 and V is TRBV6-5; no definite D call. The CDR3 covers 14 residues. V lost 2 bases, J lost 0 bases, and 5 bases lay in between. In germline, CDR1 is MNHEY, CDR2 SVGAGI. The CDR3 sequence: CASSYGGSGNTIYF. DNA of the CDR3: TGTGCCAGCAGTTACGGAGGCTCTGGAAACACCATATATTTT.

This rearrangement joins TRBV2 to TRBJ1-2; D remains ambiguous. V lost 8 bases and J lost 6, with 16 bases in between. CDR1 SNHLY and CDR2 FYNNEI come from the germline V gene. The CDR3 runs 13 residues. The CDR3 bases are TGTGCCAGCGTTTTTTCCCCCCGGGATGGCTACACCTTC. Protein product: CASVFSPRDGYTF.

The genes are TRBV5-8 and TRBJ1-5; D is possibly TRBD1 (5 bases). The CDR3 is 14 amino acids. CDR1 SGHTS and CDR2 YDEGEE come from the germline V gene. V was cut by 3 bases and J by 5 bases, with 12 bases left in between. In DNA form, the CDR3 reads TGTGCCAGCAGCTCCGGACAAGGACATCAGCCCCAGCATTTT. Amino acid sequence: CASSSGQGHQPQHF.

The V call is TRBV11-2, the J call TRBJ2-7; 8 bases map to TRBD1. J was trimmed by 9 bases and V by 5 bases; bases with no gene match: 15. Germline V gene sequence: CDR1 SGHAT, CDR2 FQNNGV. This CDR3 comprises 15 residues. Written as DNA, the CDR3 is TGTGCCAGCAGCGAGAGGACAGGGCAGGGTGCAATGCAGTACTTC. It codes for CASSERTGQGAMQYF.

The chain links TRBV2 to TRBJ2-7; TRBD2 aligns across 7 bases. The CDR3 covers 14 residues. V gave up 6 bases and J gave up 2 bases; unmatched junction bases: 7. CDR1 SNHLY and CDR2 FYNNEI come from the germline V gene. CDR3 in DNA: TGTGCCAGCAGCCTCTTGGGACTAACCTACGAGCAGTACTTC. Its protein is CASSLLGLTYEQYF.

The chain has TRBV5-4 and TRBJ1-6; D is undetermined. The germline V gene encodes CDR1 SGHNT and CDR2 YYREEE (reference sequence). The CDR3 spans 14 residues. V was clipped by 0 bases and J by 10 bases, with 11 bases between them. CDR3 nucleotide sequence: TGTGCCAGCAGCTTGGGAGGGTCCGGATCACCCCTCCACTTT. Translation gives CASSLGGSGSPLHF.

The chain combines TRBV6-2 or TRBV6-3 with TRBJ2-5; D uncertain. The CDR3 extends over 12 amino acids. Trimming cost V 6 bases and J 5 bases, with 10 bases left between them. Per the germline V gene, CDR1 is MNHEY and CDR2 is SVGEGT. Written as DNA, the CDR3 is TGTGCCAGCAGCCCCGTGAGGGAGACCCAGTACTTC. Encoded protein: CASSPVRETQYF.

This chain joins TRBV28 and TRBJ1-1, with D maybe TRBD1 (6 bases). CDR1 is MDHEN, CDR2 SYDVKM, per germline. This CDR3 has 14 amino acids. V was shortened by 8 bases and J by 0 bases, with 13 bases between the two germline ends. In DNA, the CDR3 is TGTGCCAGCTCGCCGACAGGTCTGAACACTGAAGCTTTCTTT. It specifies CASSPTGLNTEAFF.